This TCR beta chain derives from a study of shared clonotypes between healthy human individuals (dated by TCRdb to 2018 to 2020). In the study overall: The cohort included a few men and two women between 18 and 49 years of age. For each donor, CD4 naive and CD4 memory were each run on three plates, CD8 naive on two plates, and CD8 memory on one plate. Blood TCR repertoires of a handful of healthy adults were deeply sequenced to estimate repertoire size and the extent of clonotype sharing between individuals. Between about 0.85 and 9.5 billion PBMCs per donor were obtained by leukapheresis. Libraries were prepared and TCR repertoires were sequenced by different laboratories using diverse techniques, in order to increase sequencing depth and limit assay-specific biases. Study-wide conclusions, independent of this receptor: When four donors were compared, the shared fraction of clonotypes was about 5.5% for naive CD4, less than 4% for naive CD8, roughly 2.5% for memory CD4, and 0.35% to 0.5% for memory CD8. Compared with non-shared clonotypes, the clonotypes found in all four sorted-subset donors had higher generation probabilities. Pairwise subsampling led to the expectation that sequencing depth would affect the degree of clonotype sharing among donors. Sampling was limited to blood, and TCR repertoires in tissue likely differ from TCR repertoires in blood. The genetic and exposure-history diversity represented was limited by the small number of donors. Incomplete sequencing was indicated by rarefaction of sorted-subset datasets, despite the large sequencing depth. Naive subsets generally had larger estimated clonotype richness than memory subsets did.

Using the deep immunoSEQ assay, multiplex PCR amplified TCR CDR3 regions from genomic DNA. Extracted genomic DNA from each cell subset was distributed evenly across all wells of several immunoSEQ 96-well plates, and each plate was treated as a replicate. For sorted subsets, around 0.2 ug of genomic DNA, equivalent to roughly 30,000 T cell genomes, went into each replicate PCR. Purified libraries were quantified with a Qubit 3.0 fluorometer, sized on a Bioanalyzer 2100, and re-quantified with the KAPA Library Quantification kit. A separate single-read 150-cycle Illumina NextSeq 550 flow cell was used to sequence each immunoSEQ 96-well plate. From the authors' description of their analysis: The immunoSEQ output contained only junctional sequences without quality scores, so filtering could not match that applied to full-length reads. Sequences were annotated with PyIR, a Python wrapper for IgBLAST v1.9, and V/J genes and CDR3 were assigned using IMGT germline references. Reads were removed for weak V/J assignments (E-value above 1e-6), missing CDR3, stop codons, out-of-frame junctions, or ambiguous translated residues. V3J clonotypes were defined as sequences sharing the same inferred V gene, J gene, and CDR3 amino acid sequence. To compute the percentage overlap between repertoires, the number of shared unique clonotypes was divided by the size of the smaller repertoire. Three approaches were used to assess repertoire richness: RTK rarefaction, the Chao1 estimator, and Recon v2.1 estimates of unobserved clonotypes. For all TCRbeta clonotypes obtained by the gDNA method from four donors, generation probabilities were computed with OLGA. What TCRdb holds here is the immuneACCESS table cut down to in-frame rearrangements. Part of the clones is not present; checked against another copy, under half of the missing clones reflect an unresolved V gene, and the others are unexplained. From that table come the V and J calls and clone size; the DNA was used to work out D and trimming. The table for this sample lists nearly 2 million clones; roughly 95% of them were counted only once. The top ten hold 1.2% of the sample.

From a lookup of the germline V gene (reference sequence), CDR1 and CDR2 are SEHNR and FQNEAQ. Trimming at the junction amounts to 5 bases on V and 5 bases on J, and the germline ends lie 13 bases apart. The CDR3 runs 13 amino acids, cysteine and phenylalanine included. Just CDR3 DNA is preserved here, 39 bases in frame from base 1. CD8 naive samples were obtained by positive selection for CCR7 among CD45RO-negative cells, yielding a CD45RA+CCR7+ population from which TemRA cells were excluded. Donors were healthy HIV-negative adults with no recently reported acute infections or vaccinations. All donors were Caucasian adults living in Nashville, Tennessee, USA. Blood was obtained by leukapheresis, after which PBMCs were separated by Ficoll-Histopaque density gradient centrifugation and cryopreserved in liquid nitrogen vapor phase. Analytical flow cytometry was used to check the purity and quantity of each magnetically sorted T cell population. Genomic DNA was isolated from each sorted fraction and quantified by UV absorbance on a Nanodrop 2000c.

Turning to this clone: It has no known antigen specificity. No base qualities exist here, and no much larger clone lies one base off it.

This clonotype was obtained from a young man in good health. The V gene is TRBV7-9 and the J gene is TRBJ2-7; the D gene is possibly TRBD2, with 6 bases matching. The sample was naive CD8+ T cells sorted from blood. The cell subset or site tag for this specimen amounts to: CD45RA+CCR7+. At the DNA level, the sequence is TGTGCCAGCAGCCCGGAGGGCCTGAACGAGCAGTACTTC. Its product reads: CASSPEGLNEQYF.